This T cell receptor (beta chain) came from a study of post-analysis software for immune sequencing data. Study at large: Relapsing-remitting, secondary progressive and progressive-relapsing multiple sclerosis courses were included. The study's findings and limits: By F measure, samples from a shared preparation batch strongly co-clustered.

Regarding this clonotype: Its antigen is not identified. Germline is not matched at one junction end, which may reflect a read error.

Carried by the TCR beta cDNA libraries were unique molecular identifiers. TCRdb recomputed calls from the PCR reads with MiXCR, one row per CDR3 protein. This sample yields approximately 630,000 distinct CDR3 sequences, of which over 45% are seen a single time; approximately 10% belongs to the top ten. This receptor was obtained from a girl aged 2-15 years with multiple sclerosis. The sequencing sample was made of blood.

CDR3 sequence reads: CASSYRDYDEQFF. The CDR3 DNA reads as TGTGCCAGCAGTTATCGGGACTACGATGAGCAGTTCTTC. V usage is TRBV6-5 and J usage is TRBJ2-1; TRBD2 agrees at 7 bases. The CDR3 length is 13 residues. Germline V gene lookup returns CDR1 MNHEY and CDR2 SVGAGI.